Listed below are T cell receptor beta chains from one sample, sequenced in a study of patients and donors after allogeneic stem cell transplantation. From the RT-PCR reads, TCRdb called clonotypes with MiXCR, one entry per CDR3 protein. The table has more than 850,000 distinct CDR3 sequences, about 20% seen once. The sequenced sample consisted of blood, either unsorted or a sorted T cell fraction (not recorded which). These receptors were taken from a human donor who was either an allogeneic HSCT recipient or a stem cell or donor lymphocyte infusion donor (not recorded which). It is not recorded whose cells these are; they may come from a transplant donor. Both conserved end residues are part of each CDR3. Fields, in order: CDR3 DNA, CDR3 protein, J gene, D gene, V gene, clone size. A D gene is named only where the DNA matches it firmly. Expanded clones are given a class, and other clones once, few, many or no size at all.

TGCGCCAGCAGCCCAGGCCGTGGGGCGGGGTACAATGAGCAGTTCTTC | CASSPGRGAGYNEQFF | TRBJ2-1 | . | TRBV5-1 | .
TGTGCCAGCAGCCCCAGGGGGAACACTGAAGCTTTCTTT | CASSPRGNTEAFF | TRBJ1-1 | . | TRBV18 | many
TGTGCCAGCTCACCACCGGCGGGAGGTCCGGGTGGTGAGCAGTTCTTC | CASSPPAGGPGGEQFF | TRBJ2-1 | TRBD2 | TRBV18 | .
TGTGCCAGCAGGACGGGACAGGTCTACACAGATACGCAGTATTTT | CASRTGQVYTDTQYF | TRBJ2-3 | TRBD1 | TRBV27 | few
TGTGCCAGCTCACCTTGGCGGGACCAAGAGACCCAGTACTTC | CASSPWRDQETQYF | TRBJ2-5 | . | TRBV18 | .
TGTGCCAGCAGTTTTTTTCGGGGCGGGAACACCGGGGAGCTGTTTTTT | CASSFFRGGNTGELFF | TRBJ2-2 | . | TRBV12-3/TRBV12-4 | few
TGCAGTGCTAGAGCCAACCCCACCGGGGAGCTGTTTTTT | CSARANPTGELFF | TRBJ2-2 | . | TRBV20-1 | .
TGTGCCACCAGCAGAGGAGGCAGGGTGGATTCACCCCTCCACTTT | CATSRGGRVDSPLHF | TRBJ1-6 | . | TRBV15 | .
TGCAGCGTTGATTTGGACATCTATGGCTACACCTTC | CSVDLDIYGYTF | TRBJ1-2 | . | TRBV29-1 | many
TGTGCCAGCAGCTTATACCGACGGACTAGCGGGGCCCAAGCAGATACGCAGTATTTT | CASSLYRRTSGAQADTQYF | TRBJ2-3 | TRBD2 | TRBV3-1 | .
TGTGCCAGCAGCTTAGGACAGGCGGGCGATGGCTACACCTTC | CASSLGQAGDGYTF | TRBJ1-2 | . | TRBV11-2 | few
TGCAGCGTTGAAAGGCAGGGGAGCACTGAAGCTTTCTTT | CSVERQGSTEAFF | TRBJ1-1 | . | TRBV29-1 | .
TGTGCCAGCAGTTACGCCAGGGACACCGGGGAGCTGTTTTTT | CASSYARDTGELFF | TRBJ2-2 | . | TRBV6-2/TRBV6-3 | .
TGTGCCATCGCTCGCGCGGGGGGTACCTACAATGAGCAGTTCTTC | CAIARAGGTYNEQFF | TRBJ2-1 | TRBD2 | TRBV10-3 | few